The next 22 T cell receptor beta chains were all read from a single sample in a study of CD8 T cell repertoires and HIV-1 epitope variants. TCRdb's copy holds only in-frame clones and misses some; the assay was immunoSEQ multiplex PCR. The sample includes about 4,500 clones, less than 75% of them seen just once. These receptors have no identified antigens. The sample was cultured CD8+ T cells derived from PBMCs. The receptors derive from a male donor with HIV.

In this sample, this clone turned up a few times. The chain employs TRBV4-2 and TRBJ2-7; no clear D. Germline CDR1 LGHNA, CDR2 YNFKEQ. This CDR3 comprises 14 residues. V shed 0 bases and J shed 3 bases, with 9 bases lying between them. The CDR3 bases are TGTGCCAGCAGCCAAGATCTTGGAAGCTACGAGCAGTACTTC. Translated, it gives CASSQDLGSYEQYF.

The CDR3: CASSQDPPDLDYGYTF. The CDR3 coding sequence is TGCGCCAGCAGCCAAGATCCCCCAGACTTGGACTATGGCTACACCTTC. This rearrangement joins TRBV1 to TRBJ1-2. TRBV1 is tagged as a pseudogene. CDR3 length: 16 amino acids.

V gene TRBV9 combines with J gene TRBJ2-7; 9 nucleotides match TRBD2. From germline, CDR1 is SGDLS and CDR2 YYNGEE. The junction had 8 bases not matched to a gene; V was cut back by 5 bases and J by 5 bases. This CDR3 comprises 14 residues. CDR3 nucleotides: TGTGCCAGCAGTGGTGGCGGGGGGGCTGACGAGCAGTACTTC. It encodes CASSGGGGADEQYF.

The J gene is TRBJ2-3, the V gene TRBV4-2, with 14 bases aligning to TRBD2. The J segment lost 2 bases and the V segment lost 6 bases, leaving 7 bases of the junction unmatched. CDR1 LGHNA and CDR2 YNFKEQ come from the germline V gene. CDR3 length: 17 residues. CDR3 DNA sequence: TGTGCCAGCAGGGGGACTAGCGGGGGCCTTTTCACAGATACGCAGTATTTT. This gives the protein CASRGTSGGLFTDTQYF.

The rearrangement uses TRBV27 and TRBJ2-7; TRBD1 matches 10 bases. This CDR3 has 14 residues. V gave up 6 bases and J gave up 3 bases; unmatched junction bases: 5. Germline V gene sequence: CDR1 MNHEY, CDR2 SMNVEV (reference sequence). The CDR3 loop reads CASSPGDRGYEQYF. CDR3 nucleotides: TGTGCCAGCAGCCCTGGGGACAGGGGCTACGAGCAGTACTTC.

V gene TRBV28 combines with J gene TRBJ1-6; D gene uncertain. Per the germline V gene, CDR1 is MDHEN and CDR2 is SYDVKM. The CDR3 extends over 15 amino acids. Trimming left V 7 bases short and J 4 bases short, with 14 bases between. The CDR3 loop is CASNRGVEYNSPLHF. CDR3 coding DNA: TGTGCCAGCAACCGCGGGGTAGAGTATAATTCACCCCTCCACTTT.

The chain has TRBV9 and TRBJ2-3, with 7 bases aligning to TRBD2. The germline gives CDR1 SGDLS, CDR2 YYNGEE. The CDR3 covers 16 residues. The V segment lost 0 bases and the J segment 6 bases; nucleotides outside the gene matches: 10. For the CDR3, the DNA is TGTGCCAGCAGCGTAGAAAGGACGGGGGGAACGGATACGCAGTATTTT. Translating it yields CASSVERTGGTDTQYF. Using reference TRBV9 and TRBJ2-3 for the parts outside the CDR3, the full variable domain is DSGVTQTPKHLITATGQRVTLRCSPRSGDLSVYWYQQSLDQGLQFLIQYYNGEERAKGNILERFSAQQFPDLHSELNLSSLELGDSALYFCASSVERTGGTDTQYFGPGTRLTVL.

The gene calls are TRBV27 and TRBJ2-2, with a possible D match to TRBD2 (6 bases). The length of the CDR3 is 15 residues. CDR1 and CDR2 from the germline V gene are MNHEY and SMNVEV (reference sequence). V dropped 0 bases and J dropped 6 bases, with 11 bases sitting between them. For the CDR3, the DNA is TGTGCCAGCAGTTTATCGACTAGTGGGTCCGGGGAGCTGTTTTTT. Translation: CASSLSTSGSGELFF.

The J gene is TRBJ1-4, the V gene TRBV28, with D hard to call. CDR1 and CDR2 (germline): MDHEN, SYDVKM. Trimming removed 10 bases at V and 11 bases at J, with 11 bases between. The CDR3 contains 10 residues. The CDR3 DNA reads TGTGCCACCCGATTAGGGAAACTGTTTTTT. Residues: CATRLGKLFF.

Written as DNA, the CDR3 is TGTGCCAGCAGTTACTCGACGACAGTTGGCTACACCTTC. This gives the protein CASSYSTTVGYTF. V and J are TRBV6-5 and TRBJ1-2, with D tentatively TRBD1 (5 bases). Deletions cut 0 bases from V and 7 bases from J, with 9 bases between. The CDR3 totals 13 residues. Germline lookup yields CDR1 MNHEY and CDR2 SVGAGI.

The chain carries TRBV5-1 and TRBJ1-1; perhaps TRBD1 as D (5 bases). This CDR3 is 16 amino acids long. Germline V gives CDR1 SGHRS, CDR2 YFSETQ. Between the trimmed V and J ends, which lost 2 bases and 5 bases, there was a span of 19 bases. The DNA for the CDR3 is TGCGCCAGCAGCTTCACCAAATTGGGAGGGGTGACTGAAGCTTTCTTT. Its protein product is CASSFTKLGGVTEAFF. The full variable domain, completed using reference TRBV5-1 and TRBJ1-1, is KAGVTQTPRYLIKTRGQQVTLSCSPISGHRSVSWYQQTPGQGLQFLFEYFSETQRNKGNFPGRFSGRQFSNSRSEMNVSTLELGDSALYLCASSFTKLGGVTEAFFGQGTRLTVV.

The rearrangement links TRBV28 to TRBJ2-1; possibly TRBD2 for D (6 bases). The CDR3 spans 12 residues. Germline CDR1 is MDHEN and CDR2 is SYDVKM. Trimming removed 2 bases at V and 9 bases at J, with 8 bases between. The CDR3 spells CASSLQGGEQFF. The DNA of the CDR3 is TGTGCCAGCAGTTTACAGGGAGGTGAGCAGTTCTTC.

J is TRBJ2-1 and V is TRBV5-1, with D unclear. The CDR3 has 14 amino acids. V lost 0 bases to trimming and J lost 6 bases, with 10 bases between them. The V gene's germline CDR1 is SGHRS and CDR2 YFSETQ. In DNA form, the CDR3 reads TGCGCCAGCAGCTTGGAGAGTCAAGTCAATGAGCAGTTCTTC. Translated, it gives CASSLESQVNEQFF.

The J gene is TRBJ1-1, the V gene TRBV2; possible D gene TRBD1, 5 bases. V gave up 1 base and J gave up 5 bases, with 14 bases separating them. The CDR3 totals 15 residues. CDR1 is SNHLY, CDR2 FYNNEI, per germline. The CDR3 DNA sequence: TGTGCCAGCAGTGAAGGGCAGGGAAGGGAGACTGAAGCTTTCTTT. Translation: CASSEGQGRETEAFF.

The rearrangement links TRBV19 to TRBJ1-1; D gene ambiguous. From germline, CDR1 is LNHDA and CDR2 SQIVND (reference sequence). This CDR3 region has 13 residues. Trimming pared 3 bases from V and 5 bases from J, leaving 10 bases between. The CDR3 sequence is CASSIGQLTEAFF. The CDR3 coding sequence is TGTGCCAGTAGTATCGGTCAGTTAACTGAAGCTTTCTTT.

Within the sample, this clone is medium-sized. This sequence joins TRBV28 and TRBJ1-1, with 8 positions matching TRBD1. The CDR3 extends over 13 amino acids. V shed 5 bases and J 8 bases; nucleotides not matched to a gene: 7. Germline CDR1 reads MDHEN; CDR2 reads SYDVKM. DNA for the CDR3: TGTGCCAGCAGTCCCATTGGGACAGGAGAAGCTTTCTTT. Protein: CASSPIGTGEAFF.

The rearrangement uses TRBV5-6 and TRBJ2-2; tentatively, D is TRBD2 (6 bases). V dropped 2 bases and J dropped 4 bases, with 15 bases sitting between them. This CDR3 spans 16 amino acids. From germline, CDR1 is SGHDT and CDR2 YYEEEE. As DNA, the CDR3 is TGTGCCAGCAGCTTCGAACCGTGGGAGGCCACCGGGGAGCTGTTTTTT. Its translation is CASSFEPWEATGELFF.

This sequence joins TRBV7-6 and TRBJ2-7; a weak D match, TRBD2 (7 bases). V dropped 1 base and J dropped 7 bases, with 38 bases sitting between them. CDR1 SGHVS and CDR2 FNYEAQ come from the germline V gene. The CDR3 is made up of 22 amino acids. In DNA, the CDR3 is TGTGCCAGCAGCTTAGTCGAGGGTATGGCCGACGAGACTCAGCGGGAAGGGGGGGAGCAGTACTTC. Residues: CASSLVEGMADETQREGGEQYF.

The table lists this clone with a few counts. The gene calls are TRBV7-3 and TRBJ1-1; D is perhaps TRBD1 (5 bases). Germline-derived CDR1 and CDR2 are SGHTA and FQGTGA. This CDR3 has 15 amino acids. Trimming pared 1 base from V and 1 base from J, leaving 10 bases between. CDR3 coding DNA: TGTGCCAGCAGCTTAATGGGGCCCGGGAACACTGAAGCTTTCTTT. Encoded protein: CASSLMGPGNTEAFF. The entire variable domain, with the rest obtained from reference TRBV7-3 and TRBJ1-1, is as follows: GAGVSQTPSNKVTEKGKYVELRCDPISGHTALYWYRQSLGQGPEFLIYFQGTGAADDSGLPNDRFFAVRPEGSVSTLKIQRTERGDSAVYLCASSLMGPGNTEAFFGQGTRLTVV.

The chain has TRBV6-1 and TRBJ2-7, with TRBD2 as a possible D gene (6 bases). V was pared by 4 bases and J by 7 bases, with 17 bases between. This CDR3 region has 14 residues. The germline V gene has CDR1 MNHNS and CDR2 SASEGT. CDR3 nucleotides: TGTGCCAGCAGTGGCGGTGGAGGGTATCCGGAGCAGTACTTC. It yields the protein CASSGGGGYPEQYF.

This sequence joins TRBV5-1 and TRBJ2-7; 8 positions agree with TRBD1. The CDR3 covers 13 residues. Germline V gene lookup returns CDR1 SGHRS and CDR2 YFSETQ. With V trimmed by 4 bases and J by 5 bases, 5 bases remained unmatched. The DNA for the CDR3 is TGCGCCAGCAGCAGAGGGACAGGAAACGAGCAGTACTTC. This translates into CASSRGTGNEQYF.

The chain combines TRBV6-6 with TRBJ2-5; 12 bases align to TRBD1. V shed 5 bases, J shed 5 bases, and the junction held 9 bases outside the gene matches. CDR1 is MNHNY, CDR2 SVGAGI, per germline (reference sequence). There are 16 residues in the CDR3. The CDR3 loop reads CASSQGQGAFSETQYF. CDR3 bases: TGTGCCAGCAGTCAGGGACAGGGGGCGTTTTCCGAGACCCAGTACTTC.